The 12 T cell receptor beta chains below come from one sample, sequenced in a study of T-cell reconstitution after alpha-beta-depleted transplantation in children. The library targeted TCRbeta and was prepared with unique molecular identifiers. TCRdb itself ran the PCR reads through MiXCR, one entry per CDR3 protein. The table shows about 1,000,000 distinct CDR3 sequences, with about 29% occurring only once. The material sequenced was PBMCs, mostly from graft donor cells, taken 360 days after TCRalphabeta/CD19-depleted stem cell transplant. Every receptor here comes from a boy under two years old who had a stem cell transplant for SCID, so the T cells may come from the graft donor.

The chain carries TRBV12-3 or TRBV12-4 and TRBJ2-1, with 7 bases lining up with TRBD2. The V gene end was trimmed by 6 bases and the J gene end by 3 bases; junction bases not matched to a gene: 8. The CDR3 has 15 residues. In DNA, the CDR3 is TGTGCCAGCAGCATCACGGGAGGAAGCTACAATGAGCAGTTCTTC. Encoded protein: CASSITGGSYNEQFF.

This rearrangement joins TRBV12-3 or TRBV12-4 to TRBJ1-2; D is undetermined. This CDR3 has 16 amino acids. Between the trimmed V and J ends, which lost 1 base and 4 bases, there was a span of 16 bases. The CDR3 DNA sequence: TGTGCCAGCAGTTTAGTTGGGTCATCCAGGAGCTATGGCTACACCTTC. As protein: CASSLVGSSRSYGYTF.

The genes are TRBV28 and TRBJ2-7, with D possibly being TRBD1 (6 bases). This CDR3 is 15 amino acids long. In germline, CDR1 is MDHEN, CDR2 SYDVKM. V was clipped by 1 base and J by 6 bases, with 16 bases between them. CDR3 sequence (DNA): TGTGCCAGCAGTTTATTCCCACAGGGCCTCTCCGAGCAGTACTTC. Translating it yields CASSLFPQGLSEQYF.

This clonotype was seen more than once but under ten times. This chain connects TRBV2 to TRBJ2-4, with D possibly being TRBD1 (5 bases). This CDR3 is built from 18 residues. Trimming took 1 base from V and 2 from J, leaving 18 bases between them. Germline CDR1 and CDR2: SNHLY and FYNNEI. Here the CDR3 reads CASSEVPAGPVTKNIQYF. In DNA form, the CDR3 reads TGTGCCAGCAGTGAAGTCCCGGCAGGGCCGGTAACCAAAAACATTCAGTACTTC.

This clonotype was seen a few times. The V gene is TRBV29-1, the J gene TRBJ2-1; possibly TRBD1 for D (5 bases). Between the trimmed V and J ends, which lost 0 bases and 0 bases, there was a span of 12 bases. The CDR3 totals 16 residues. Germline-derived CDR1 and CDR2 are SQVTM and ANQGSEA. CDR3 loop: CSVEDPDRASYNEQFF. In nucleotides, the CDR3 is TGCAGCGTTGAAGACCCCGACAGAGCCTCCTACAATGAGCAGTTCTTC.

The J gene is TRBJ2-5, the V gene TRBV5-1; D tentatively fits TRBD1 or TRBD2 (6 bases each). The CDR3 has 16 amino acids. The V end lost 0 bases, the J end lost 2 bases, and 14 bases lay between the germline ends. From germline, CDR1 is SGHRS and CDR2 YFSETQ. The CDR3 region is CASSLVGPGAQETQYF. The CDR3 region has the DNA TGCGCCAGCAGCTTGGTGGGACCGGGGGCACAAGAGACCCAGTACTTC.

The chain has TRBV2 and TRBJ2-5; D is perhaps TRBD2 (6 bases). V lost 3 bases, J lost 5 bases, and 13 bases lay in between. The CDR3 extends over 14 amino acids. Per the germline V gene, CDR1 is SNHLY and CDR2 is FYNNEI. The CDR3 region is CASSESGLLETQYF. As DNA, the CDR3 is TGTGCCAGCAGTGAGAGCGGGCTCTTGGAGACCCAGTACTTC.

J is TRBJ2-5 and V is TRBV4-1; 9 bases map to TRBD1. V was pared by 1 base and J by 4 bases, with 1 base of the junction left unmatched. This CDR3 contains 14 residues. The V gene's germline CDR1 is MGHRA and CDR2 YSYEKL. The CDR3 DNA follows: TGCGCCAGCAGCCAAGGGGGACAGGGAGAGACCCAGTACTTC. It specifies CASSQGGQGETQYF.

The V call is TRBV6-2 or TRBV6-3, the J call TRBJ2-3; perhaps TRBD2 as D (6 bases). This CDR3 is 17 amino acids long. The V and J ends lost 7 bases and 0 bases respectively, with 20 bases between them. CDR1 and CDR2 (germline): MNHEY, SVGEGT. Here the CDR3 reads CASKKTTSLESTDTQYF. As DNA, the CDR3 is TGTGCCAGCAAGAAAACTACTAGCCTGGAGAGCACAGATACGCAGTATTTT.

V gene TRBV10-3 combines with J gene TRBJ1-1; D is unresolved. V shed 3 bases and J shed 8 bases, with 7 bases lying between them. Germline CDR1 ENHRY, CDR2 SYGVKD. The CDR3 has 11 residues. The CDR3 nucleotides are TGTGCCATCAGTGAACACCGCGAAGCTTTCTTT. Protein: CAISEHREAFF.

As DNA, the CDR3 is TGTGCCAGCAGTTTAAACAGGGGGCGCATGAACATTCAGTACTTC. This sequence encodes CASSLNRGRMNIQYF. The rearrangement uses TRBV12-3 or TRBV12-4 and TRBJ2-4; 9 bases are shared with TRBD1. V dropped 2 bases and J dropped 7; count of bases not matched to a gene: 6. The CDR3 length is 15 residues.

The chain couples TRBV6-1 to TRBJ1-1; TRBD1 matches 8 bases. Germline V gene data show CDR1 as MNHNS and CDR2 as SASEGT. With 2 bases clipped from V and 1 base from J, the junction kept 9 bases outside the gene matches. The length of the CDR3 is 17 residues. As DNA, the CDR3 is TGTGCCAGCAGTGAATCCGACAGGGGACGAAAGAACACTGAAGCTTTCTTT. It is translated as CASSESDRGRKNTEAFF.